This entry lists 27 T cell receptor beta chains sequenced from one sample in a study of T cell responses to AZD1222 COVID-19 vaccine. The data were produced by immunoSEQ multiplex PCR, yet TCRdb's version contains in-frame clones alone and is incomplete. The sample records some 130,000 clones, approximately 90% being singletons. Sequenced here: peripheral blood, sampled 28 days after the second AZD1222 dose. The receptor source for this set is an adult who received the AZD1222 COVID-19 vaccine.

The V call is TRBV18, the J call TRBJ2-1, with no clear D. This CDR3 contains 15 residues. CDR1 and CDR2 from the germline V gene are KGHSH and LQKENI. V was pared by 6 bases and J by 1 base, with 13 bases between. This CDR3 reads CASSPGTESYNEQFF. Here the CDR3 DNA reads TGTGCCAGCTCCCCAGGAACAGAGTCCTACAATGAGCAGTTCTTC.

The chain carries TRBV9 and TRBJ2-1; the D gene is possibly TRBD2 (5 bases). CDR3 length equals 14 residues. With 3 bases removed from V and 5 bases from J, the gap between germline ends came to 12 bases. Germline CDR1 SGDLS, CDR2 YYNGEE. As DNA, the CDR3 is TGTGCCAGCAGCGAGAATAGCGTAGACAATGAGCAGTTCTTC. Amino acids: CASSENSVDNEQFF.

The CDR3 is CASSLVVGGYTF. CDR3 coding DNA: TGTGCCAGCAGCTTAGTCGTCGGGGGCTACACCTTC. This rearrangement joins TRBV7-9 to TRBJ1-2; D gene ambiguous. This CDR3 has 12 amino acids. Germline V gene data show CDR1 as SEHNR and CDR2 as FQNEAQ (reference sequence). V gave up 1 base and J gave up 8 bases, with 8 bases separating them.

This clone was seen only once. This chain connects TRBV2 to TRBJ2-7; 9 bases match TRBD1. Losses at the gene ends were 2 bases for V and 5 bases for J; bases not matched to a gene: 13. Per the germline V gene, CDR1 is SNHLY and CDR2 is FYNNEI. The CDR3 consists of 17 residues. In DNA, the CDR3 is TGTGCCAGCAGTGAACGTCGAAGGGGACAGGGTCGGGACGAGCAGTACTTC. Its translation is CASSERRRGQGRDEQYF.

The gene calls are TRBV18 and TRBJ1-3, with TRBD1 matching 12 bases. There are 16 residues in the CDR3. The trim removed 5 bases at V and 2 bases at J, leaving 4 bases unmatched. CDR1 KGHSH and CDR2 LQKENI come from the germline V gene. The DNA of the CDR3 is TGTGCCAGCTCATCGGGACAGGGGGCAGCTGGAAACACCATATATTTT. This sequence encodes CASSSGQGAAGNTIYF.

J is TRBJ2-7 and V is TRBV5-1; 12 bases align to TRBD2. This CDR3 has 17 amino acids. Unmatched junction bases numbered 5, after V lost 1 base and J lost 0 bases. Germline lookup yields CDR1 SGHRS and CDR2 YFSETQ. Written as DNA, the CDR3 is TGCGCCAGCAGCTTGCTGACTAGCGGGGGAGGCTCCTACGAGCAGTACTTC. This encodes CASSLLTSGGGSYEQYF.

CDR3 residues: CAKTSGGRRNEQFF. CDR3 DNA: TGTGCCAAGACCAGCGGGGGGCGCAGGAATGAGCAGTTCTTC. The chain recombines TRBV7-8 with TRBJ2-1; TRBD2 aligns across 9 bases. J lost 7 bases, V lost 10 bases, and 11 bases had no gene match. The CDR3 has 14 residues. Germline V gene data show CDR1 as SGHVS and CDR2 as FQNEAQ.

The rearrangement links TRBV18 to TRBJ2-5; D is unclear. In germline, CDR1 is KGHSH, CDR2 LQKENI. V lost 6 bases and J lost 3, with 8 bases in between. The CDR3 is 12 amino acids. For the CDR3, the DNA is TGTGCCAGCTCGAGCAGCGAAGAGACCCAGTACTTC. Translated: CASSSSEETQYF.

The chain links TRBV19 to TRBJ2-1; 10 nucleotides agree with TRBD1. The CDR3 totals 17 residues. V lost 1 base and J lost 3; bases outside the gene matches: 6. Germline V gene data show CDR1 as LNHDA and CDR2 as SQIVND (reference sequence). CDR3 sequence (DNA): TGTGCCAGTAGTATAGGGGGGACAGGGGAGGTCTACAATGAGCAGTTCTTC. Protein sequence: CASSIGGTGEVYNEQFF.

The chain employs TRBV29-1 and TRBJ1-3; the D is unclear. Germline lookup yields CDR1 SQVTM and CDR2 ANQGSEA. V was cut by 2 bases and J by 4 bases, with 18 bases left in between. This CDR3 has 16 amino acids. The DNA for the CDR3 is TGCAGCGTTGAACCTCTTAGGGAGAGTGGGGGAAACACCATATATTTT. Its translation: CSVEPLRESGGNTIYF.

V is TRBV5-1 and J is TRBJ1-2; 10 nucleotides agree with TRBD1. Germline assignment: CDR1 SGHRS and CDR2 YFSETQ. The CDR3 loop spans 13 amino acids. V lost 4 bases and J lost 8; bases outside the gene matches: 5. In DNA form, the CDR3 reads TGCGCCAGCAGCCGGGACAGGGGATCGGGCTACACCTTC. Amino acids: CASSRDRGSGYTF. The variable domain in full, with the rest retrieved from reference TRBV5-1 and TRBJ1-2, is KAGVTQTPRYLIKTRGQQVTLSCSPISGHRSVSWYQQTPGQGLQFLFEYFSETQRNKGNFPGRFSGRQFSNSRSEMNVSTLELGDSALYLCASSRDRGSGYTFGSGTRLTVV.

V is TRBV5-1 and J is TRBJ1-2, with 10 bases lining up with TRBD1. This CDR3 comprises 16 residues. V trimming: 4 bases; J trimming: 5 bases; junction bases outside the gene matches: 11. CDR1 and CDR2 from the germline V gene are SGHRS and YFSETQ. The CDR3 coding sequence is TGCGCCAGCAGCGGGGGACAGGGGCAGAAGGAGTATGGCTACACCTTC. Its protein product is CASSGGQGQKEYGYTF.

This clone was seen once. This CDR3 is CATSTGGEGSWEQYF. CDR3 DNA sequence: TGTGCCACCAGCACGGGGGGCGAGGGTTCTTGGGAGCAGTACTTC. The V call is TRBV15, the J call TRBJ2-7, with D maybe TRBD2 (7 bases). Germline CDR1 LNHNV, CDR2 YYDKDF (reference sequence). The CDR3 loop spans 15 amino acids. The V end lost 4 bases, the J end lost 7 bases, and 20 bases lay between the germline ends.

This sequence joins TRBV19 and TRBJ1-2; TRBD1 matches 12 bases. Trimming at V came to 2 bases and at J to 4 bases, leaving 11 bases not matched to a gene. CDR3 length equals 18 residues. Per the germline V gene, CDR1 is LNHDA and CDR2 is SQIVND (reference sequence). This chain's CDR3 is CASSISWDRGPWGYGYTF. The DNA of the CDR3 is TGTGCCAGTAGTATAAGCTGGGACAGGGGGCCGTGGGGCTATGGCTACACCTTC.

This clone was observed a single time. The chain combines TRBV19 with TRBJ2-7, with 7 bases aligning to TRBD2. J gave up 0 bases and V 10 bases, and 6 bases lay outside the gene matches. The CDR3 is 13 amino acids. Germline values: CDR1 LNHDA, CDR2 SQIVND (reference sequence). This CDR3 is CATRLAASYEQYF. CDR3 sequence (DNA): TGTGCCACGCGACTAGCTGCCTCCTACGAGCAGTACTTC. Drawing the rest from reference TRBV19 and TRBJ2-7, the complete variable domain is DGGITQSPKYLFRKEGQNVTLSCEQNLNHDAMYWYRQDPGQGLRLIYYSQIVNDFQKGDIAEGYSVSREKKESFPLTVTSAQKNPTAFYLCATRLAASYEQYFGPGTRLTVT.

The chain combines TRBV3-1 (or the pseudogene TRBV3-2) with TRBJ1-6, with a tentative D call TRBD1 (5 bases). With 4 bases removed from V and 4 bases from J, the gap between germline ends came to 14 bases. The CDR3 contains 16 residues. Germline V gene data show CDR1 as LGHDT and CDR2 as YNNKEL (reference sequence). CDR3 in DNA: TGTGCCAGCAGCCCCCTCGGGTCAGGGTATAATTCACCCCTCCACTTT. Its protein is CASSPLGSGYNSPLHF.

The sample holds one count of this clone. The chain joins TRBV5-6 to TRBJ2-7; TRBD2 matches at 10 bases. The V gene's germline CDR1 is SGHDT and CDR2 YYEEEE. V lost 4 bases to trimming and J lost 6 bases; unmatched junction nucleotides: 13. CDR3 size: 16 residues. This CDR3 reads CASSHLDPGLAREQYF. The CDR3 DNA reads TGTGCCAGCAGCCATCTTGACCCGGGACTAGCGCGCGAGCAGTACTTC.

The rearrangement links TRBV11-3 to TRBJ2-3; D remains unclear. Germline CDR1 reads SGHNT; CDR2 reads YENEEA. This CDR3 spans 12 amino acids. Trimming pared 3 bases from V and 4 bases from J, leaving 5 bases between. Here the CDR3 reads CASSFFADTQYF. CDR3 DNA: TGTGCCAGCAGCTTCTTCGCAGATACGCAGTATTTT.

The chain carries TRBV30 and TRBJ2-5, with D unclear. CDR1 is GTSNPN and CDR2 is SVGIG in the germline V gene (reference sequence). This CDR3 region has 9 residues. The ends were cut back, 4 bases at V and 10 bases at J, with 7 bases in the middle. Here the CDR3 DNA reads TGTGCCTGGATCCTGGACCAGTACTTC. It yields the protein CAWILDQYF.

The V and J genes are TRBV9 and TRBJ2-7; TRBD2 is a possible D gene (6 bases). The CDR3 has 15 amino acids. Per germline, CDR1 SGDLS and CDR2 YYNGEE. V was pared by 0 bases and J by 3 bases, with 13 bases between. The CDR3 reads CASSVGRGENYEQYF. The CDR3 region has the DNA TGTGCCAGCAGCGTAGGGAGGGGAGAAAACTACGAGCAGTACTTC.

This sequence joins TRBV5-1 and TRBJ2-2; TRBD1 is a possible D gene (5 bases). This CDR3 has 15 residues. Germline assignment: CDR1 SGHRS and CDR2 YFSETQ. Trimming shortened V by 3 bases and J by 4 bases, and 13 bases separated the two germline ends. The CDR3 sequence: CASSSLGVGTGELFF. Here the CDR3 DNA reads TGCGCCAGCAGCTCGCTAGGGGTAGGCACCGGGGAGCTGTTTTTT.

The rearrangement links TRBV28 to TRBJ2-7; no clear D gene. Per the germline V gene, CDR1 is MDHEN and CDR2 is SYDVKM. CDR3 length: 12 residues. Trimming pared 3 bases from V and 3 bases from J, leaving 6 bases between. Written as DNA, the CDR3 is TGTGCCAGCAGTTTGGGTCGCTACGAGCAGTACTTC. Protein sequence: CASSLGRYEQYF.

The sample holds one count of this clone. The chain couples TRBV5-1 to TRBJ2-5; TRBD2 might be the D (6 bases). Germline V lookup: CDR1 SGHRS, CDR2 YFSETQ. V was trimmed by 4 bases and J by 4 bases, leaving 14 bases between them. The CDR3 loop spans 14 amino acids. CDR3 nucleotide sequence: TGCGCCAGCAGCACCGGGTCGGGAGTAGAGACCCAGTACTTC. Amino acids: CASSTGSGVETQYF.

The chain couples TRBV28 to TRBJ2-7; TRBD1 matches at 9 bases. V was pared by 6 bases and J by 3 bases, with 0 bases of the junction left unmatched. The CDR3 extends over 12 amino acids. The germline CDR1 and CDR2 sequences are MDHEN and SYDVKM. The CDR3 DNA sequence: TGTGCCAGCAGGGGACAGGGCTACGAGCAGTACTTC. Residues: CASRGQGYEQYF.

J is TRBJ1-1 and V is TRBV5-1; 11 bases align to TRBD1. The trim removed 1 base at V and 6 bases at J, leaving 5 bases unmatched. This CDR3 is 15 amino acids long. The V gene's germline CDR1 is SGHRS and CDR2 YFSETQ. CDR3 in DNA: TGCGCCAGCAGCTTGCCCGGGACAGGGGGAGCTGAAGCTTTCTTT. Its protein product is CASSLPGTGGAEAFF. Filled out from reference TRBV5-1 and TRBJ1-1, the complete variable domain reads KAGVTQTPRYLIKTRGQQVTLSCSPISGHRSVSWYQQTPGQGLQFLFEYFSETQRNKGNFPGRFSGRQFSNSRSEMNVSTLELGDSALYLCASSLPGTGGAEAFFGQGTRLTVV.

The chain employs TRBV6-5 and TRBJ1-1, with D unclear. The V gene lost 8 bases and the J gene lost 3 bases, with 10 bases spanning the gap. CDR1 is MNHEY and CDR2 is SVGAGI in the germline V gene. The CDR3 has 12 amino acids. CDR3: CASPGPYTEAFF. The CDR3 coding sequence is TGTGCCAGCCCCGGGCCCTACACTGAAGCTTTCTTT.

The CDR3 DNA sequence: TGTGCCAGCAGCTCACGGTATGACGATCGGGCAACTAATGAAAAACTGTTTTTT. This encodes CASSSRYDDRATNEKLFF. J is TRBJ1-4 and V is TRBV21-1. TRBV21-1 corresponds to a pseudogene. The CDR3 loop spans 18 amino acids.